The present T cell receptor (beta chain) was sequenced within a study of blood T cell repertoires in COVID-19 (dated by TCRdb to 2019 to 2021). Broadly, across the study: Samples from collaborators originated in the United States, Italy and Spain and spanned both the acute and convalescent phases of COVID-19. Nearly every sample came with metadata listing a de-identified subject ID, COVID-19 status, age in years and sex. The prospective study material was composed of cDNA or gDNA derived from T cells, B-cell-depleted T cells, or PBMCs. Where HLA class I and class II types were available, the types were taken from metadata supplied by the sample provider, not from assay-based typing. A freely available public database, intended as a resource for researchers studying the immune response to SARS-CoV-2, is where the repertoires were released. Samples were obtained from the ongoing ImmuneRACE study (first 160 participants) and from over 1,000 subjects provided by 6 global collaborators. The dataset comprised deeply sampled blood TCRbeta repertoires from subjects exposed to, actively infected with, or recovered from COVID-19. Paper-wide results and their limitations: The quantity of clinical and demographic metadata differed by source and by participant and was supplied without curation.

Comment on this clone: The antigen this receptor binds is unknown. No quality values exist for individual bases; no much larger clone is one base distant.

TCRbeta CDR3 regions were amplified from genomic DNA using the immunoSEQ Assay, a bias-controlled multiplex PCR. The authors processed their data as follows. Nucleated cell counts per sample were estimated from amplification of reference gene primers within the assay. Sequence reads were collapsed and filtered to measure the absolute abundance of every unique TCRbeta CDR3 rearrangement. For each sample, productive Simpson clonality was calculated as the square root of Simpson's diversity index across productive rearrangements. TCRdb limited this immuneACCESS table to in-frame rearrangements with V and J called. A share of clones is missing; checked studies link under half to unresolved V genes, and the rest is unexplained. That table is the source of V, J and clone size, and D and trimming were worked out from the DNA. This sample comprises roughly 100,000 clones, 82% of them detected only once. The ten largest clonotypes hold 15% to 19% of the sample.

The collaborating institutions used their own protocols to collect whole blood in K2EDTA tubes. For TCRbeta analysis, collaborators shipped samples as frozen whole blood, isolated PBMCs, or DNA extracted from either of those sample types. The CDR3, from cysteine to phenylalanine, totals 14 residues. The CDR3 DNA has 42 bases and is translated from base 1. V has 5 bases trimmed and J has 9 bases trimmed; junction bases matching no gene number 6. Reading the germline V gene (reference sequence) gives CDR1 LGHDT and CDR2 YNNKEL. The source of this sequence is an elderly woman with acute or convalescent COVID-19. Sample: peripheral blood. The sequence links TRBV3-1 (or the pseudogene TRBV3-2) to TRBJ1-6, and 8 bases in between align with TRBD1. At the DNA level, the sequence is TGTGCCAGCAGCGGACAGGGAGGTCTTTCACCCCTCCACTTT. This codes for CASSGQGGLSPLHF.